Below are 14 T cell receptor beta chains sequenced from a single sample in a study of blood T cell repertoires in COVID-19. Sequenced by immunoSEQ multiplex PCR; TCRdb stores in-frame clones only, minus some. The sample lists about 140,000 clones, over 60% seen once, with 16% in the top ten. The sequencing sample was made of peripheral blood. The receptors were sampled from a man between 50 and 59 years old with acute or convalescent COVID-19.

The rearrangement joins TRBV3-1 (or the pseudogene TRBV3-2) to TRBJ2-7, with 7 bases identical to TRBD2. The CDR3 extends over 13 amino acids. The J segment lost 6 bases and the V segment lost 5 bases, leaving 7 bases of the junction unmatched. CDR1 LGHDT and CDR2 YNNKEL come from the germline V gene (reference sequence). CDR3 in amino acids: CASSSGLFREQYV. CDR3 bases: TGTGCCAGCAGCTCGGGACTATTTCGCGAGCAGTACGTC.

The rearrangement links TRBV3-1 (or the pseudogene TRBV3-2) to TRBJ1-2; perhaps TRBD1 as D (5 bases). The V end was cut by 0 bases, the J end by 4 bases, with 12 bases between. The CDR3 extends over 15 amino acids. Germline lookup yields CDR1 LGHDT and CDR2 YNNKEL (reference sequence). CDR3 sequence reads: CASSQDFQGVYGYTF. DNA of the CDR3: TGTGCCAGCAGCCAAGATTTCCAAGGGGTCTATGGCTACACCTTC.

V usage is TRBV7-9 and J usage is TRBJ2-2; D unresolved. Trimming cost V 4 bases and J 0 bases, with 6 bases left between them. The CDR3 is 14 residues long. The germline gives CDR1 SEHNR, CDR2 FQNEAQ (reference sequence). The CDR3 here is CASSWATNTGELFF. The CDR3 DNA is TGTGCCAGCAGCTGGGCTACGAACACCGGGGAGCTGTTTTTT.

The chain couples TRBV6-5 to TRBJ2-7; D might be TRBD2 (5 bases). From germline, CDR1 is MNHEY and CDR2 SVGAGI. V was trimmed by 2 bases and J by 3 bases, leaving 8 bases between them. The CDR3 sequence is 13 residues long. The CDR3: CASSYGRIYEQYV. The CDR3 bases are TGTGCCAGCAGTTACGGGAGAATCTACGAGCAGTACGTC.

This rearrangement joins TRBV6-5 to TRBJ2-5; 13 bases fit TRBD2. CDR1 MNHEY and CDR2 SVGAGI come from the germline V gene. Losses at the gene ends were 6 bases for V and 11 bases for J; bases not matched to a gene: 9. CDR3 length: 14 residues. The CDR3 sequence: CASRGGTSGARQYF. The CDR3 nucleotides read TGTGCCAGCAGAGGGGGGACTAGCGGGGCTCGACAGTACTTC.

V gene TRBV11-2 combines with J gene TRBJ2-1; 8 bases are a match to TRBD2. There are 12 residues in the CDR3. V lost 7 bases to trimming and J lost 9 bases; unmatched junction nucleotides: 5. The germline V gene encodes CDR1 SGHAT and CDR2 FQNNGV. CDR3 nucleotide sequence: TGTGCCAGCAAGACTAGCGACTCTGAGCAGTTCTTC. It encodes CASKTSDSEQFF.

The chain carries TRBV9 and TRBJ2-2; D perhaps matches TRBD2 (5 bases). The germline V gene has CDR1 SGDLS and CDR2 YYNGEE. With 4 bases removed from V and 4 bases from J, the gap between germline ends came to 17 bases. This CDR3 contains 16 residues. CDR3 in DNA: TGTGCCAGCAGCCTCAGAGGAAGCGGACTCACCGGGGAGCTGTTTTTT. Amino acid sequence: CASSLRGSGLTGELFF.

The V call is TRBV29-1, the J call TRBJ2-7, with TRBD1 matching over 10 bases. The CDR3 totals 13 residues. CDR1 is SQVTM, CDR2 ANQGSEA, per germline. The junction had 7 bases not matched to a gene; V was cut back by 5 bases and J by 6 bases. CDR3 sequence reads: CSVTGQGGIEQYF. In DNA, the CDR3 is TGCAGCGTTACCGGACAGGGGGGTATCGAGCAGTACTTC.

The table lists this clone with a count of one. V and J are TRBV9 and TRBJ1-2; D not certain. This CDR3 region has 15 residues. Germline lookup yields CDR1 SGDLS and CDR2 YYNGEE. The V gene lost 0 bases and the J gene lost 5 bases, with 14 bases spanning the gap. The CDR3: CASSVAESRQYGYTF. The DNA of the CDR3 is TGTGCCAGCAGCGTAGCTGAGAGTCGCCAATATGGCTACACCTTC.

V is TRBV2 and J is TRBJ2-3, with unresolved D. Germline values: CDR1 SNHLY, CDR2 FYNNEI. This CDR3 is built from 12 residues. V lost 3 bases to trimming and J lost 3 bases, with 4 bases between them. This chain's CDR3 is CASSERTDTQYF. CDR3 DNA sequence: TGTGCCAGCAGTGAGCGAACAGATACGCAGTATTTT.

This clone came up once. The CDR3, as DNA: TGCGCCAGCAGCACAGAAAAGACACAGGGGGTAGGGTCACCCCTCCACTTT. It is translated as CASSTEKTQGVGSPLHF. The V call is TRBV5-1, the J call TRBJ1-6; TRBD1 agrees at 8 bases. CDR1 SGHRS and CDR2 YFSETQ come from the germline V gene. The CDR3 covers 17 residues. Trimming at V came to 4 bases and at J to 10 bases, leaving 16 bases not matched to a gene.

The chain employs TRBV5-1 and TRBJ2-1, with TRBD2 matching 11 bases. This CDR3 spans 15 amino acids. The germline V gene has CDR1 SGHRS and CDR2 YFSETQ. With 3 bases clipped from V and 8 bases from J, the junction kept 7 bases outside the gene matches. CDR3 residues: CASSSTGLAVDEQFF. CDR3 DNA: TGCGCCAGCAGCTCCACGGGACTAGCGGTAGATGAGCAGTTCTTC.

This sequence joins TRBV6-1 and TRBJ1-1; D is perhaps TRBD1 (5 bases). The germline V and J ends were trimmed by 0 bases and 6 bases, with 17 bases remaining between them. In germline, CDR1 is MNHNS, CDR2 SASEGT. The CDR3 is 16 amino acids. CDR3 sequence (DNA): TGTGCCAGCAGTGAAGCGGGAGCGGGGACGGATTCTGAAGCTTTCTTT. Its translation: CASSEAGAGTDSEAFF.

The chain combines TRBV5-6 with TRBJ1-2, with 7 bases lining up with TRBD1. V lost 0 bases and J lost 6; bases outside the gene matches: 5. The CDR3 is made up of 14 amino acids. Looked up from germline, CDR1 is SGHDT and CDR2 is YYEEEE. The CDR3 region is CASSLVVGGHGYTF. The CDR3 DNA sequence: TGTGCCAGCAGCTTGGTGGTAGGGGGCCATGGCTACACCTTC.